Listed below are T cell receptor beta chains from one sample, sequenced in a study of cytotoxic CD8 clonotypes in ibrutinib-treated CLL. Assay: immunoSEQ multiplex PCR; the TCRdb copy retains only in-frame clones and omits some. The table records about 300,000 clones, more than 70% of them present only once. The sample was PBMCs, taken at disease progression, from a patient treated with ibrutinib. The receptors shown here come from a human donor with chronic lymphocytic leukemia. The CDR3 runs from the conserved cysteine through the conserved F or W. A D gene is named only where the DNA matches it firmly. The size field is filled for only some rows; it gives once, few, many or a size class.

v_gene	abundance	j_gene	d_gene	CDR3nt	CDR3aa
TRBV29-1	-	TRBJ1-4	TRBD1	TGCAGCGTCCGGGACAGGGCGTGGGGAACTAATGAAAAACTGTTTTTT	CSVRDRAWGTNEKLFF
TRBV7-6	-	TRBJ1-3	-	TGTGCCAGCAGCCCCGACAGGCAGGACACCATATATTTT	CASSPDRQDTIYF
TRBV18	-	TRBJ2-7	TRBD1	TGTGCCAGCTCACCAGACAGGGGGTTAACCTACGAGCAGTACTTC	CASSPDRGLTYEQYF
TRBV19	-	TRBJ2-1	TRBD2	TGTGCCAGTAGTATCGATTACGGGGAGGGTCACAATGAGCAGTTCTTC	CASSIDYGEGHNEQFF
TRBV7-9	-	TRBJ2-1	-	TGTGCCAGCAGCTTAGCGGAGGGCTTAGCCCATGAGCAGTTCTTC	CASSLAEGLAHEQFF
TRBV7-6	few	TRBJ2-6	-	TGTGCCAGCAGCCCCCTGTATTCTGGGGCCAACGTCCTGACTTTC	CASSPLYSGANVLTF
TRBV21-1	-	TRBJ2-7	-	TGTGCCAGCAGCAATGGGGGGATCCACGAGCAGTACTTC	CASSNGGIHEQYF
TRBV18	-	TRBJ2-7	-	TGTGCCAGCTCACCGATCTGGAACGTCTACGAGCAGTACTTC	CASSPIWNVYEQYF
TRBV7-9	-	TRBJ1-2	-	TGTGCCAGCAGCTTAGACAGATACTCCCTTAACTATGGCTACACCTTC	CASSLDRYSLNYGYTF
TRBV5-6	-	TRBJ1-1	-	TGTGCCAGCAGCTTACAGGGAGGGGAGAATTTGAACACTGAAGCTTTCTTT	CASSLQGGENLNTEAFF
TRBV5-1	-	TRBJ1-4	-	TGCGCCAGCAGCTTGAATCCGGGGACTAATGAAAAACTGTTTTTT	CASSLNPGTNEKLFF
TRBV5-1	-	TRBJ2-7	-	TGCGCCAGCAGATTTGGGGGATCCTACGAGCAGTACTTC	CASRFGGSYEQYF
TRBV21-1	once	TRBJ2-3	-	TGTGCCAGCAGGGACAGGGGTAATCATACAGATACGCAGTATTTT	CASRDRGNHTDTQYF
TRBV4-1	-	TRBJ2-2	TRBD1	TGCGCCAGCAGCCACACAGGGGCCCTGAACACCGGGGAGCTGTTTTTT	CASSHTGALNTGELFF
TRBV6-6	few	TRBJ2-3	-	TGTGCCAGCTCAGCCCTAGATACGCAGTATTTT	CASSALDTQYF
TRBV27	-	TRBJ2-7	TRBD2	TGTGCCAGCAGGATAGCTAGCGGATCCTACGAGCAGTACTTC	CASRIASGSYEQYF
TRBV5-6	few	TRBJ2-3	TRBD1	TGTGCCAGCAGGGACAGGGCTACAGATACGCAGTATTTT	CASRDRATDTQYF
TRBV9	-	TRBJ1-1	-	TGTGCCAGCAGCGTAACCCGAGGGCTTCACACTGAAGCTTTCTTT	CASSVTRGLHTEAFF
TRBV23-1	-	TRBJ1-6	-	TGCGCCAGCAGTCATGCCCGCAGGGGCCCCTCCTATAATTCACCCCTCCACTTT	CASSHARRGPSYNSPLHF
TRBV27	-	TRBJ1-5	-	TGTGCCAGCAGTCCGTCGTATAGCAATCAGCCCCAGCATTTT	CASSPSYSNQPQHF
TRBV10-3	few	TRBJ2-1	TRBD1	TGTGCCATCAGTGAGACGCCAGGGGGTGAGCAGTTCTTC	CAISETPGGEQFF
TRBV6-1	-	TRBJ1-6	-	TGTGCCAGCAGTGATGGTCTGGGTGCCGTCGGATCACCCCTCCACTTT	CASSDGLGAVGSPLHF
TRBV4-3	-	TRBJ1-3	-	TGCGCCAGCAGCCAAATGTGGGACTCTGGAAACACCATATATTTT	CASSQMWDSGNTIYF
TRBV25-1	-	TRBJ2-7	-	TGTGCCAGCAGTGTTGCGAATTCCTACGAGCAGTACTTC	CASSVANSYEQYF
TRBV29-1	-	TRBJ1-4	-	TGCAGCGCCGACGGTTCCCGCGGGGTGTTTTTT	CSADGSRGVFF
TRBV7-8	-	TRBJ2-1	-	TGTGCCAGCAGCGACCATAGTGCCGCCAGTTGGCCCGGGGAGAATGAGCAGTTCTTC	CASSDHSAASWPGENEQFF
TRBV4-1	-	TRBJ2-7	-	TGCGCCAGCAGCCAAGCGTACGGGAGCTACGAGCAGTACTTC	CASSQAYGSYEQYF
TRBV4-2	-	TRBJ2-7	-	TGTGCCAGCAGCCAAGGAACGGGGCAGGGATACGAGCAGTACTTC	CASSQGTGQGYEQYF
TRBV11-2	once	TRBJ2-6	-	TGTGCCAGCAGCTTGTCTCAGTGGGTCTCTGGGGCCAACGTCCTGACTTTC	CASSLSQWVSGANVLTF
TRBV9	few	TRBJ1-1	-	TGTGCCAGCAGCGTAAAATCTCGAGGTGAAGCTTTCTTT	CASSVKSRGEAFF
TRBV10-2	few	TRBJ2-7	-	TGCGCCAGCAGTGATGGAGGGGGTGAGTACGAGCAGTACTTC	CASSDGGGEYEQYF
TRBV5-4	-	TRBJ2-5	-	TGTGCCAGCAACAGGGAGGGCCCTGGGGAGACCCAGTACTTC	CASNREGPGETQYF
TRBV7-8	once	TRBJ1-1	-	TGTGCCAGCAGTTCGACAGGCGGGCGTAACACTGAAGCTTTCTTT	CASSSTGGRNTEAFF
TRBV29-1	-	TRBJ2-2	TRBD2	TGCAGCGCCGGACTAGCGGGGACCGGGGAGCTGTTTTTT	CSAGLAGTGELFF
TRBV5-1	few	TRBJ2-7	-	TGCGCCAGCAGCATAGGGGGGTCCTACGAGCAGTACTTC	CASSIGGSYEQYF
TRBV7-9	-	TRBJ2-1	-	TGTGCCAGCAGCCCGATTGGGCGGCTCCGCTACAATGAGCAGTTCTTC	CASSPIGRLRYNEQFF
TRBV6-6	-	TRBJ2-7	-	TGTGCCAGCGCGAGGGCCTACGAGCAGTACTTC	CASARAYEQYF
TRBV7-8	-	TRBJ1-2	TRBD1	TGTGCCAGCAGCTTAGGGACAGGGCATAACTATGGCTACACCTTC	CASSLGTGHNYGYTF
TRBV19	-	TRBJ2-3	-	TGTACATCTCGGGGGGCGGTGGCAGATACGCAGTATTTT	CTSRGAVADTQYF
TRBV21-1	-	TRBJ2-7	-	TGTGCCAGCAGCATCAAAGACAGGGCTGACGAGCAGTACTTC	CASSIKDRADEQYF
TRBV18	-	TRBJ1-3	-	TGTGCCCACCAGGGAAATGGAAACACCATATATTTT	CAHQGNGNTIYF